This T cell receptor beta chain is from a study of cytomegalovirus exposure and HLA in healthy donors (dated by TCRdb to 2016 to 2017). Context from the whole study: In an earlier analysis of several hundred of the donors, around 300 Gb of sequence data and 120 million or so unique TCR beta sequences from approximately 180 million T cells were reported. HLA typing included class I and class II loci at four-digit resolution. A later genetic analysis used genome-wide SNP genotypes for 398 of the 666 donors, treating that subset as a discovery cohort. Of the roughly 410 genotyped donors, 75% to 85% were placed in the genetic ancestry cluster associated with self-reported Caucasian donors. Donor age, sex, ethnicity and CMV serostatus were compiled alongside the repertoire data. An earlier analysis of around 580 of the donors used high-throughput TCR beta sequencing to judge whether each TCR beta V gene segment behaved as functional or pseudogenic. Roughly 5 DR-DQ haplotypes were handled as single units for association and clustering, since linkage in the cohort was strong. The study combined high-throughput TCR immunosequencing, statistical association of individual TCRs with disease status, and machine learning to predict cytomegalovirus infection status. In a later analysis, previously published TCR beta repertoires from 550 to 700 donors were re-analyzed and high-resolution HLA genotyping was added so that TCR occurrence patterns could be studied. The aim of the study was to test whether cataloging public T cell receptors could identify signatures of past pathogen exposure. The number of typed donors differed by locus: roughly 629-640 for A, B, C, DRB1 and DQB1; 500 to 550 for DQA1; 606 for DPA1; and some 450 for DPB1. A separate validation cohort of more than 100 different subjects was used in addition to the approximately 670-subject first cohort. On average, around 200,000 unique TCR beta nucleotide sequences were sequenced per donor among 398 genotyped donors of the cohort, with roughly 19% of those sequences being non-productive. In the later analysis, no new phenotypic data were used to find candidate immune exposures; instead, reliance was placed on TCR beta sequences and their occurrence across donors. All discovery cohort repertoires had been generated on a single sequencing platform. An early release covering roughly 640 HLA-typed donors comprised around 300 gigabases of sequencing data and about 90 million unique TCR sequences. The T cell repertoires of 666 subjects were profiled by immunosequencing and related to cytomegalovirus serostatus.

Library preparation employed the immunoSEQ multiplex PCR assay. The multiplex PCR relied on a mix of 60 forward primers for TCR Vbeta segments and 13 reverse primers for TCR Jbeta segments. The CDR3 region of rearranged TCR beta genes was amplified from genomic DNA with a multiplex PCR assay. Amplified TCR beta libraries were sequenced as 87-base-pair reads on the Illumina HiSeq System. The published analysis was carried out like this. In a later analysis, 80 million or so unique TCR beta chains were counted across the 500 to 850 repertoires, and approximately 11 million of these chains were shared by at least two donors. Raw reads were error-corrected and collapsed into unique sequences with a nearest-neighbor algorithm that merged closely related sequences to remove PCR and sequencing errors. Alignment of CDR3 sequences to IMGT reference sequences was used to assign V, D and J gene segments. For a sequence to be retained, at least a six-nucleotide match to both a V gene segment and a J gene segment was required. A rearrangement was called productive if the CDR3 had no stop codons and remained in frame with V and J, and every other rearrangement was called non-productive. Following IMGT convention, CDR3 was defined as the stretch from the second conserved V-encoded cysteine to the conserved J-encoded phenylalanine. Sequences without an unambiguous match to a single V gene segment were excluded from the earlier analysis of about 600 of the donors. An earlier analysis of a few hundred of the donors classified V segments as functional when productive rearrangements were above 56.7% and as segregating when the standard deviation between donors was above 5%. A statistical classification framework was developed to diagnose cytomegalovirus status using the catalog of TCR beta chain sequences. A later analysis assigned V and J genes by comparing TCR nucleotide sequences with IMGT/GENE-DB human TR gene sequences. The TCRdist pipeline was used in a later analysis to assign CDR3 sequences and most-parsimonious VDJ recombination scenarios. A later analysis defined each TCR beta chain by its CDR3 amino acid sequence plus V-gene family, and excluded reads lacking a unique V-gene family. To address suspected cross-contamination and a sequencing artifact, a later analysis removed several hundred highly shared, low-generation-probability nucleotide sequences. In a later analysis, a clonal expansion index for each public chain was calculated from normalized within-repertoire ranks of inferred template counts. Generation probabilities in a later analysis came from a VDJ recombination model fitted to out-of-frame rearrangements, and those results were checked against IGoR. In a later analysis, TCR-TCR, TCR-HLA and TCR-CMV co-occurrence was scored with hypergeometric tests, and a repertoire-size bias correction was applied to TCR pairs. False discovery rates were estimated in a later analysis by permuting HLA or CMV assignments 20 times. In a later analysis, co-occurring TCRs were grouped with DBSCAN, and TCRdist sequence similarity was added when clustering was performed within HLA-allele-positive subsets. Co-occurrence clustering excluded repertoires with fewer than 30,000 or more than 120,000 public chains, plus five with anomalous nucleotide sharing. TCRdb carries this immuneACCESS record with in-frame sequences only. Its versions omit some clonotypes, under half of them owing to an unresolved V gene in the studies checked, with the rest unexplained. V, J and clone size are taken as reported in that table, and D and trimming were inferred from the DNA itself. This sample lists under 100,000 clones; roughly 9.1% were detected once. The top ten clones comprise over 20% of the sample.

What the authors observed across the whole study: At a false discovery rate of 0.05, a later analysis linked about 17,000 TCR beta sequences to specific HLA alleles. A later analysis found that TCR association rates varied across HLA loci, with DRB1 alleles showing the most associated TCRs and HLA-C alleles the fewest. Several of the top co-occurrence clusters appeared to be linked to parvovirus B19, influenza, CMV and Epstein-Barr virus, according to a later analysis. The sequencing pipeline was judged likely to have produced a cluster of highly shared sequence variants as a technical artifact. Correlated functional status among segregating V segments might reflect linkage disequilibrium, but an unknown experimental factor could not be ruled out. Compared with the 666-donor mean, donors in an Asian-associated ancestry cluster had fewer N-insertions in productive TCRs, according to a later genetic analysis. Most TCR sequences were seen in very few donors, while some public TCRs were found in many individuals. Because some donors lacked HLA typing at each locus, the association tests relied only on the typed subset. Because counts were too low, roughly 16 rarely observed V segments, including chromosome 9 orphons, were excluded from the earlier analysis of 587 of the donors. The cohort was sequenced for TCR beta chains only, and without alpha or paired-chain data the features that could be detected were limited. In a later analysis, most CMV-associated TCR beta chains were found to appear HLA-restricted, with HLA associations seemingly driven largely by CMV exposure. When HLA alleles, especially DR and DQ, strongly co-occurred, TCR associations were difficult to assign to individual alleles. The authors suggested that the approach could potentially be generalized to other disease states and immunological phenotypes. Sequencing depth was assumed to be roughly uniform across donors in the presence/absence analyses, though that assumption may not hold. Compared with equally common non-associated chains, HLA-associated TCR beta chains in a later analysis were more clonally expanded and had lower generation probabilities. A further reported finding was that TCR beta sequences accurately predicted the HLA-A and HLA-B alleles for most subjects in the first cohort. In vitro tests confirmed that a few of the cytomegalovirus-associated TCR beta chains recognize cytomegalovirus antigens. Some IMGT-functional V segments, including TRBV6-2 and TRBV6-3, could not be told apart with the 87-base-pair reads, so those segments were excluded. The classifier was reported to diagnose cytomegalovirus status with high specificity and sensitivity in both the original and validation cohorts. In the study, 164 TCR beta chains were listed as associated with cytomegalovirus. Broadly in line with IMGT annotations, most TCR beta V segments showed up in productive rearrangements about 90% or about 30% of the time in an earlier analysis of 587 of the donors. An association between a missense DCLRE1C variant and V-gene and J-gene trimming of TCR beta chains was found in a later genetic analysis and replicated in an independent cohort. For the cohort, immune exposure information was limited to CMV serostatus.

There are 16 amino acids in the CDR3, from cysteine to phenylalanine inclusive. Just CDR3 DNA is preserved here, 48 bases in frame from base 1. V is shortened by 4 bases, J by 5 bases, and the region joining them spans 20 bases. Looking up the germline V gene yields CDR1 SGHRS and CDR2 YFSETQ. The cohort consisted of fewer than 700 healthy bone marrow donors. Cohort members were all nominally healthy when sampled, although unrecorded immune exposures were likely present. The donor was CMV seropositive and was included in the group of 250 to 300 seropositive cohort members. Each donor provided a peripheral blood sample, and peripheral blood mononuclear cells were used for TCR beta sequencing. Genomic DNA extraction from the blood cell samples was performed with the Qiagen DNeasy Blood Extraction Kit. Points on this clone: No cognate antigen has been identified for it. No much larger clone is present one base from it, and per-base qualities are unavailable.

Sequencing used PBMCs. The V and J segments used are TRBV5-1 and TRBJ2-3; the D gene is perhaps TRBD1, on 9 matching bases. The source is a man between 60 and 75 years old in good health and CMV-seropositive. The CDR3 is CASSPRSGTGLDTQYF. In nucleotide form, the sequence is TGCGCCAGCAGCCCCCGTAGCGGGACAGGGCTAGATACGCAGTATTTT.